Shown below are 5 T cell receptor beta chains from a single sample sequenced in a study of radiation and T cells in renal cell carcinoma. Clones were sequenced by immunoSEQ multiplex PCR, and TCRdb holds only the in-frame ones, with some missing. The sample has just under 80,000 clones; 70% to 90% are singletons. Time point in this sample: blood 2 weeks post-SBRT. Treatment defined: 15 Gy SBRT to primary tumor, nephrectomy 4 weeks later. The sample was blood, taken from a patient whose treatment included radiotherapy and nephrectomy. The receptors derive from a woman aged 45 to 65 with renal cell carcinoma.

CDR3 coding DNA: TGCGCCAGCAGCTTGGCTGGATCGGGGATGTACAATGAGCAGTTCTTC. Protein: CASSLAGSGMYNEQFF. The chain uses TRBV5-1 and TRBJ2-1, with a possible D match to TRBD2 (5 bases). Trimming took 0 bases from V and 4 from J, leaving 14 bases between them. This CDR3 has 16 residues. Germline assignment: CDR1 SGHRS and CDR2 YFSETQ.

The V gene is TRBV6-1, the J gene TRBJ1-5; the D gene is possibly TRBD1 (5 bases). The CDR3 loop spans 15 amino acids. V lost 6 bases and J 1 base, leaving 13 bases between the germline ends. Germline V CDR1 and CDR2: MNHNS, SASEGT. CDR3 amino acids: CASSIQVESNQPQHF. The CDR3 region has the DNA TGTGCCAGCAGCATACAGGTCGAGAGCAATCAGCCCCAGCATTTT.

This clone has just a few counts. The same CDR3 can be traced to other DNA sequences in this sample. The J gene is TRBJ2-2, the V gene TRBV7-6; D unclear. The CDR3 covers 13 residues. V lost 2 bases and J 3 bases, leaving 4 bases between the germline ends. In germline, CDR1 is SGHVS, CDR2 FNYEAQ. The CDR3 sequence is CASSLLHTGELFF. The DNA of the CDR3 is TGTGCCAGCAGCTTACTGCACACCGGGGAGCTGTTTTTT.

V and J are TRBV30 and TRBJ2-6, with D perhaps TRBD1 (6 bases). CDR1 and CDR2 (germline): GTSNPN, SVGIG (reference sequence). There are 17 residues in the CDR3. Deletions cut 3 bases from V and 4 bases from J, with 19 bases between. CDR3 in DNA: TGTGCCTGGAGACGAGGCAGGGGTTTGTCCGGGGCCAACGTCCTGACTTTC. Its translation: CAWRRGRGLSGANVLTF.

The chain joins TRBV6-6 to TRBJ1-1; 7 nucleotides match TRBD1. J gave up 10 bases and V 7 bases, and 15 bases lay outside the gene matches. CDR3 length: 14 amino acids. The germline V gene has CDR1 MNHNY and CDR2 SVGAGI (reference sequence). The CDR3 is CASIPGRGQVRAFF. CDR3 bases: TGTGCCAGCATCCCCGGGAGGGGGCAGGTAAGAGCTTTCTTT.